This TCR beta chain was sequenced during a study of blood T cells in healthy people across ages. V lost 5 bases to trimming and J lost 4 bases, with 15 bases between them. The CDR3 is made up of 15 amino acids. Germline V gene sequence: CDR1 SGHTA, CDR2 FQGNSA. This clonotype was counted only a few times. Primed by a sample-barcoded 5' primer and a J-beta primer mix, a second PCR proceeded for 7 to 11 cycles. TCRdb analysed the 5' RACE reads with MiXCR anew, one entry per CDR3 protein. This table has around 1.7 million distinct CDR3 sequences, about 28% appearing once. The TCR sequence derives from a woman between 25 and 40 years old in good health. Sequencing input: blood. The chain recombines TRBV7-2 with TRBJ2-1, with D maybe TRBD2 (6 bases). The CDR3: CASSARLGSYNEQFF. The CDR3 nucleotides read TGTGCCAGCAGCGCGCGACTAGGTTCGTACAATGAGCAGTTCTTC.